The source of this T cell receptor beta chain is a study of blood T cells in healthy people across ages. Unmatched junction bases numbered 7, after V lost 4 bases and J lost 5 bases. The V gene's germline CDR1 is SNHLY and CDR2 FYNNEI. The CDR3 sequence is 15 residues long. Isolation of PBMCs gave at least 6.5 million cells per sample. This clonotype appeared once. A J-beta primer mix and a sample-barcoded 5' primer were used in a second PCR of roughly 6 to 11 cycles. MiXCR, applied by TCRdb to the 5' RACE reads, yields one record per CDR3 protein. The sample holds 660,000 or so distinct CDR3 sequences; roughly 53% are singletons and the top ten take approximately 37%.

This receptor was identified in a man between 60 and 75 years old in good health. The specimen was blood. J is TRBJ2-1 and V is TRBV2, with 8 bases fitting TRBD2. The CDR3 sequence: CASSGQRGYDNEQFF. In DNA, the CDR3 is TGTGCCAGCAGTGGCCAGCGGGGGTACGACAATGAGCAGTTCTTC. The full variable domain, with the rest looked up from reference TRBV2 and TRBJ2-1, is EPEVTQTPSHQVTQMGQEVILRCVPISNHLYFYWYRQILGQKVEFLVSFYNNEISEKSEIFDDQFSVERPDGSNFTLKIRSTKLEDSAMYFCASSGQRGYDNEQFFGPGTRLTVL.